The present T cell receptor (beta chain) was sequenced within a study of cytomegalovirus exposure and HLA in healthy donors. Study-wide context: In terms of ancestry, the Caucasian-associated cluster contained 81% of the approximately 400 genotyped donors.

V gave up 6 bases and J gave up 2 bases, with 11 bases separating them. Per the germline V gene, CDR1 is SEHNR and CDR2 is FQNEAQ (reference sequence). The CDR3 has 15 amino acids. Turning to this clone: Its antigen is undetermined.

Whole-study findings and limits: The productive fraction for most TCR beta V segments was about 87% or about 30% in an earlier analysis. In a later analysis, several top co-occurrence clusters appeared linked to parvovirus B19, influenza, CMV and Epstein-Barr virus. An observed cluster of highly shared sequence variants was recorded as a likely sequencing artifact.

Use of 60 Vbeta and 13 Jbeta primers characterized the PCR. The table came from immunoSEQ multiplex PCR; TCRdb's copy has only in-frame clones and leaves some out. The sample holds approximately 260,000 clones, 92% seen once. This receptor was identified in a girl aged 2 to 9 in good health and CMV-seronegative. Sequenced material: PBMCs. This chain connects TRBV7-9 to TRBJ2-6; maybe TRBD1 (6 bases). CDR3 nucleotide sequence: TGTGCCAGCAGGCCTCAGGGGACTGGGGCCAACGTCCTGACTTTC. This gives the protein CASRPQGTGANVLTF.